This T cell receptor (beta chain) was sequenced for a study of shared clonotypes between healthy human individuals (dated by TCRdb to 2019 to 2021). Some background on the complete study: Two women and a few men aged 18 to 49 years were included in the cohort. For each donor, CD4 naive and CD4 memory were each run on three plates, CD8 naive on two plates, and CD8 memory on one plate. The study deeply sequenced blood TCR repertoires of about 5 healthy adults to estimate repertoire size and the extent of clonotype sharing between individuals. To increase sequencing depth and limit assay-specific biases, different laboratories used diverse techniques to prepare libraries and sequence TCR repertoires. Leukapheresis yielded between about 0.85 and 10 billion PBMCs per donor. General study outcomes and caveats: Sampling was limited to blood, and TCR repertoires in tissue likely differ from TCR repertoires in blood. The small number of donors limited the genetic and exposure-history diversity represented. Compared with non-shared clonotypes, clonotypes shared by all four sorted-subset donors had higher generation probabilities. When a few donors were compared, the shared fraction of clonotypes was roughly 4.8% for naive CD4, 3.5% to 4% for naive CD8, 2% to 2.5% for memory CD4, and 0.4% for memory CD8. Even with the large sequencing depth, rarefaction of the sorted-subset datasets indicated that sequencing was incomplete. Larger estimated clonotype richness was generally found for naive subsets than for memory subsets. Pairwise subsampling indicated that sequencing depth was expected to affect the degree of clonotype sharing among donors.

The CDR3 covers 12 residues, taking in both the cysteine and the phenylalanine. The retained sequence is limited to the CDR3, 36 bases, with the frame set at the first base. The germline V gene supplies CDR1 MGHDK and CDR2 SYGVNS. V is reduced by 6 bases and J by 14 bases, leaving a spacing of 14 bases between them. To note about this clone: The antigen it recognizes is unknown. No base quality values were provided; no much bigger clone lies one nucleotide off.

Using the deep immunoSEQ assay, multiplex PCR amplified TCR CDR3 regions from genomic DNA. Extracted genomic DNA from each cell subset was distributed evenly across all wells of several immunoSEQ 96-well plates, and each plate was treated as a replicate. For sorted subsets, roughly 200 ng of genomic DNA, equivalent to around 30,000 T cell genomes, went into each replicate PCR. Purified libraries were quantified with a Qubit 3.0 fluorometer, sized on a Bioanalyzer 2100, and re-quantified with the KAPA Library Quantification kit. Every immunoSEQ 96-well plate was sequenced on a separate single-read 150-cycle Illumina NextSeq 550 flow cell. Per the original workflow: Because the immunoSEQ output held only junctional sequences and lacked quality scores, the filtering could not match the filtering applied to full-length reads. To assign V/J genes and CDR3, sequences were annotated against IMGT germline references using PyIR, a Python wrapper for IgBLAST v1.9. Reads with weak V/J assignments (E-value above 1e-6), missing CDR3, stop codons, out-of-frame junctions, or ambiguous translated residues were removed. V3J clonotypes were defined as sequences sharing an identical inferred V gene, J gene, and CDR3 amino acid sequence. To compute the percentage overlap between repertoires, the number of shared unique clonotypes was divided by the size of the smaller repertoire. Repertoire richness was assessed with RTK rarefaction, the Chao1 estimator, and Recon v2.1 estimates of unobserved clonotypes. Generation probabilities were computed with OLGA for all TCRbeta clonotypes obtained by the gDNA method from several donors. Not all clones reach the TCRdb copy of this immuneACCESS table, which keeps in-frame sequences only. Checked studies attribute under half of the gap to unresolved V genes and leave the rest unexplained. V, J and clone size derive from that table, while D and trimming were established from the DNA sequence. For this sample the table gives roughly 1 million clones, of which around 82% were detected only once. The top ten clones comprise more than 0.5% of the sample.

The donors were healthy, HIV-negative adults who had no recently reported acute infections or vaccinations. All donors were Caucasian adults living in Nashville, Tennessee, USA. CD4+ T cells were enriched by magnetic negative selection; naive cells were then positively selected on CD45RA, and the negative fraction formed the memory subset. After blood collection by leukapheresis, PBMCs were isolated using Ficoll-Histopaque density gradient centrifugation and then cryopreserved in the vapor phase of liquid nitrogen. Purity and quantity of every magnetically sorted T cell population were checked by analytical flow cytometry. From each sorted fraction, genomic DNA was isolated and quantified by UV absorbance on a Nanodrop 2000c.

The rearranged chain carries TRBV25-1 and TRBJ1-6; a tentative D match to TRBD1 spans 6 bases. This receptor was identified in a man aged 18 to 30 in good health. Some clones in this sample may be carry-over from other donors' samples. The sample was memory CD4+ T cells from PBMCs. Interpreted using the paper, the cell subset or site label stands for: CD45RA-negative fraction. The CDR3 reads as follows: CASRQGVDALHF. The sequenced DNA: TGTGCCAGCAGACAGGGTGTTGATGCCCTCCACTTT. The entire variable domain, with the stretches around the CDR3 drawn from the reference TRBV25-1 and TRBJ1-6 proteins, is EADIYQTPRYLVIGTGKKITLECSQTMGHDKMYWYQQDPGMELHLIHYSYGVNSTEKGDLSSESTVSRIRTEHFPLTLESARPSHTSQYLCASRQGVDALHFGNGTRLTVT.